This TCR beta chain emerged from a study of sequential checkpoint blockade in melanoma (dated 2019 in TCRdb). Notes on the research overall: Patients were randomized 1:1 to first-line nivolumab followed by ipilimumab (arm A) or ipilimumab followed by nivolumab (arm B). Both trial sequences were followed by maintenance nivolumab. Overall study results and their limits: The response-prediction model combining TCR metrics and mutation burden needs validation in larger, independent patient cohorts.

TCRbeta CDR3 regions were immunosequenced from genomic DNA with the immunoSEQ Assay. Genomic DNA was amplified by bias-controlled multiplex PCR before high-throughput sequencing. In the paper's pipeline: To quantify the absolute abundance of each unique TCRbeta CDR3 region, the sequences were collapsed and filtered. Clonality, defined as 1 minus Pielou's evenness, was calculated using productive rearrangements only. Clones with significantly greater frequencies in on-treatment versus baseline samples were identified using a previously published method. TCRdb provides this immuneACCESS table in a form limited to in-frame rearrangements. Some clones are lacking; in checked studies, under half of them reflect an unresolved V gene, and why the rest are absent is not known. The DNA gave D and trimming, while V, J and clone size come from that table. The sample records about 3,600 clones, about 60% of which are singletons. Jointly, the top ten make up roughly 72% of the sample.

In light of the paper, this sample's treatment or condition label describes: randomized to nivolumab then ipilimumab (arm A) or the reverse (arm B). Prior DNA-damaging chemotherapy had not been received by any trial patient. On a FACS Aria II flow cytometer, live CD3+CD8+ cells that were negative for CD19 and CD56 were sorted from thawed PBMCs. CheckMate 064, a randomized, open-label phase II trial of sequential checkpoint blockade, was the source of the samples, all of which came from patients with melanoma. Peripheral blood mononuclear cells were obtained through leukapheresis, purified using Ficoll-Paque, and frozen in human serum containing 10% DMSO. Immediately after sorting, the purity of the sorted blood CD3+CD8+ cells was confirmed to be >95%, and DNA was then extracted. Looking up the germline V gene yields CDR1 MRHNA and CDR2 SNTAGT. The CDR3 covers 16 residues, taking in both the cysteine and the phenylalanine. Solely the CDR3 DNA is kept, with 48 bases framed from the first base. Deletion took 2 bases off V and 1 base off J, with a span of 11 bases between the germline ends.

As for this clone: Its antigen remains unidentified. Base qualities are missing; no much larger clone stands one base away.

This TCR derives from a human donor with melanoma. Sequenced material: CD8+ T cells sorted from blood (inferred from file names), taken from a patient given nivolumab and ipilimumab in sequence. The rearranged segments are TRBV6-4 and TRBJ2-2, and TRBD1 may be the D gene, going by 5 matching bases. The DNA sequence follows: TGTGCCAGCAGTGACGAGGCAGGGCGGAACACCGGGGAGCTGTTTTTT. It is translated as CASSDEAGRNTGELFF.